Shown below are 5 T cell receptor beta chains from a single sample sequenced in a study of OX40 agonist ivuxolimab in advanced cancers. Library preparation employed the immunoSEQ multiplex PCR assay. Not all clones reach the TCRdb copy of this immuneACCESS table, which keeps in-frame sequences only. Checked studies attribute under half of the gap to unresolved V genes and leave the rest unexplained. The sample profile shows 53,000 or so clones; 70% to 90% of them were found once. The top ten clones comprise over 2.5% of the sample. Sequenced here: CD4+ or CD8+ T cells sorted from blood, sampled in a trial of the OX40 agonist ivuxolimab. Every receptor here comes from an adult with an advanced solid tumor such as melanoma, head and neck, liver or kidney cancer.

There are a few counts of this clone. The V gene is TRBV28, the J gene TRBJ1-2; 7 bases agree with TRBD1. The CDR3 spans 13 residues. The germline CDR1 and CDR2 sequences are MDHEN and SYDVKM. J lost 4 bases, V lost 5 bases, and 4 bases had no gene match. The DNA for the CDR3 is TGTGCCAGCAGTCTGACAGGGAGCTATGGCTACACCTTC. Translating gives CASSLTGSYGYTF.

J is TRBJ2-2 and V is TRBV7-9; no clear D. CDR1 and CDR2 from the germline V gene are SEHNR and FQNEAQ (reference sequence). The CDR3 runs to 15 residues. V was shortened by 2 bases and J by 3 bases, with 10 bases between the two germline ends. Here the CDR3 reads CASSLLIADTGELFF. In nucleotides, the CDR3 is TGTGCCAGCAGCTTACTTATTGCTGACACCGGGGAGCTGTTTTTT.

J is TRBJ2-7 and V is TRBV18; D is unclear. Trimming pared 3 bases from V and 3 bases from J, leaving 6 bases between. Germline CDR1 and CDR2: KGHSH and LQKENI. The CDR3 sequence is 12 residues long. DNA of the CDR3: TGTGCCAGCTCACCGGCAGGCTACGAGCAGTACTTC. Translation gives CASSPAGYEQYF.

V usage is TRBV10-3 and J usage is TRBJ1-1; 7 nucleotides align to TRBD1. Germline values: CDR1 ENHRY, CDR2 SYGVKD. The CDR3 is 12 amino acids. V was clipped by 11 bases and J by 5 bases; unmatched bases: 8. This CDR3 reads CAAGQASTEAFF. DNA for the CDR3: TGTGCCGCAGGACAGGCGTCGACTGAAGCTTTCTTT.

This clone was recorded only once. Here the CDR3 DNA reads TGTGCCTGGAGGGCCCCGACAGGGGGCTTTGGCTACACCTTC. It codes for CAWRAPTGGFGYTF. The V and J genes are TRBV30 and TRBJ1-2, with TRBD1 matching 10 bases. Trimming cost V 3 bases and J 7 bases; bases outside gene matches: 8. There are 14 residues in the CDR3. The germline CDR1 and CDR2 sequences are GTSNPN and SVGIG (reference sequence).